This passage covers 10 T cell receptor beta chains from one sample sequenced in a study of CD8+CD57+ T cells in acquired aplastic anemia. Genomic DNA templated the TCR beta VDJ and CDR3 profiling. TCRdb called the reads again in MiXCR, with one record for every CDR3 protein. The profile shows about 95,000 distinct CDR3 sequences, about 66% of them singletons. Before being chosen for sequencing, patients had shown CD8+CD57+ cell expansion by flow cytometry. Material: sorted CD4+, CD8+, or CD8+CD57+ T cells (not recorded which) from PBMCs. The receptors stem from a human donor with aplastic anemia.

This clonotype was counted at least ten times. The chain combines TRBV2 with TRBJ1-6, with 7 bases fitting TRBD1. V gave up 7 bases and J gave up 0 bases; unmatched junction bases: 6. The CDR3 loop spans 16 amino acids. The germline V gene has CDR1 SNHLY and CDR2 FYNNEI. DNA of the CDR3: TGTGCCAGCACTCGGACAGGAGGCTCCTATAATTCACCCCTCCACTTT. Translation: CASTRTGGSYNSPLHF.

This clonotype was observed a few times. In DNA, the CDR3 is TGCAGTGCTGGACTTAGCGGGAGACTGACAGATACGCAGTATTTT. This gives the protein CSAGLSGRLTDTQYF. This rearrangement joins TRBV20-1 to TRBJ2-3; 9 bases map to TRBD2. V shed 5 bases, J shed 3 bases, and the junction held 9 bases outside the gene matches. CDR1 and CDR2 from the germline V gene are DFQATT and SNEGSKA (reference sequence). This CDR3 is 15 amino acids long.

This clonotype has more than one count but fewer than ten. The gene calls are TRBV5-1 and TRBJ2-7, with no clear D. The CDR3 has 12 residues. Deletions cut 0 bases from V and 6 bases from J, with 7 bases between. Germline V gene data show CDR1 as SGHRS and CDR2 as YFSETQ. This CDR3 is CASSLAWTEQYF. The DNA of the CDR3 is TGCGCCAGCAGCTTGGCCTGGACCGAGCAGTACTTC.

The rearrangement joins TRBV10-2 to TRBJ2-5; no reliable D call. V dropped 0 bases and J dropped 5 bases, with 4 bases sitting between them. The CDR3 has 12 residues. Germline V gene data show CDR1 as WSHSY and CDR2 as SAAADI. In DNA, the CDR3 is TGCGCCAGCAGTGAGTCGGGTGAGACCCAGTACTTC. Its translation: CASSESGETQYF.

The V gene is TRBV20-1, the J gene TRBJ2-3; no reliable D call. Germline lookup yields CDR1 DFQATT and CDR2 SNEGSKA (reference sequence). V was shortened by 0 bases and J by 2 bases, with 12 bases between the two germline ends. This CDR3 has 15 residues. Here the CDR3 reads CSARDRERITDTQYF. The CDR3 DNA reads TGCAGTGCTAGAGATAGGGAACGGATCACAGATACGCAGTATTTT.

Worth noting for this clonotype: The junction does not match germline at one end; this may be a read error. This chain joins TRBV7-7 and TRBJ2-5; D ambiguous. The CDR3 has 14 residues. Germline assignment: CDR1 SSHAT and CDR2 FNYEAQ (reference sequence). The CDR3 DNA is TGTGCTAGCAGCTTAGATAGGGTGAAGGAGACCCAGTACTTC. The encoded protein is CASSLDRVKETQYF. Drawing the rest from reference TRBV7-7 and TRBJ2-5, the complete variable domain is GAGVSQSPRYKVTKRGQDVTLRCDPISSHATLYWYQQALGQGPEFLTYFNYEAQPDKSGLPSDRFSAERPEGSISTLTIQRTEQRDSAMYRCASSLDRVKETQYFGPGTRLLVL.

A few counts support this clonotype. This chain links TRBV20-1 with TRBJ1-2, with D unclear. The germline gives CDR1 DFQATT, CDR2 SNEGSKA (reference sequence). CDR3 length equals 11 residues. V dropped 3 bases and J dropped 5 bases, with 7 bases sitting between them. CDR3 sequence: CSASVGYGYTF. The CDR3 DNA sequence: TGCAGTGCTAGCGTGGGGTATGGCTACACCTTC.

The gene calls are TRBV20-1 and TRBJ2-5; D is unclear. CDR1 and CDR2 (germline): DFQATT, SNEGSKA (reference sequence). V was shortened by 4 bases and J by 5 bases, with 17 bases between the two germline ends. The CDR3 runs to 14 residues. The CDR3 sequence: CSATRPLLGETQYF. CDR3 DNA sequence: TGCAGTGCTACCAGACCCCTATTAGGGGAGACCCAGTACTTC.

V usage is TRBV19 and J usage is TRBJ1-2; D unresolved. The germline V gene encodes CDR1 LNHDA and CDR2 SQIVND (reference sequence). The CDR3 is 12 amino acids. V gave up 5 bases and J gave up 3 bases, with 7 bases separating them. The CDR3 sequence: CASSWGDYGYTF. As DNA, the CDR3 is TGTGCCAGTAGTTGGGGAGACTATGGCTACACCTTC.

The rearrangement uses TRBV2 and TRBJ1-5, with a weak D call TRBD1 (6 bases). The germline V and J ends were trimmed by 8 bases and 1 base, with 9 bases remaining between them. The CDR3 is made up of 13 amino acids. Per the germline V gene, CDR1 is SNHLY and CDR2 is FYNNEI. The CDR3 nucleotides read TGTGCCAGCCGGGGACAAAGCAATCAGCCCCAGCATTTT. It is translated as CASRGQSNQPQHF.